The T cell receptor beta chain described here comes from a study of follicular helper T cells after annual influenza vaccination. General observations from the study: ICOS+CD38+ cTfh clonality change tracked circulating plasmablast frequency change.

Concerning this clone: Its specificity is unknown.

The CDR3 length is 13 residues. Trimming removed 3 bases from V and 7 bases from J, with 14 bases in between. Germline CDR1 SGHRS, CDR2 YFSETQ. Here immunoSEQ multiplex PCR was the method, and the copy in TCRdb shows in-frame clones only, minus some. Of approximately 15,000 clones listed, just under 80% are singletons. Sample time point: 2015-2016 season, pre-vaccination. Donors were community-dwelling with no influenza vaccine in the prior 6 months. The V gene is TRBV5-1, the J gene TRBJ2-7, with D possibly being TRBD1 (6 bases). Sequenced here: CXCR5- memory CD4+ T cells sorted from blood, sampled on the day of influenza vaccination. This receptor was obtained from an adult who received the influenza vaccine. The CDR3 coding sequence is TGCGCCAGCAGCTCAGTAACAGGGTGGGAGCAGTACTTC. As protein: CASSSVTGWEQYF.